This T cell receptor beta chain derives from a study of T-cell memory formation after mild COVID-19. The overall study: TCR clusters largely stayed donor specific. Study results and caveats: Cross-reactive memory appears to have joined, as suggested by some responding clones showing up in pre-infection memory. CM and EM subsets held most contracting CD4+ clones; EMRA held CD8+ ones. Second-wave clones reaching peak frequency on day 37 lacked confirmed SARS-CoV-2 specificity.

The CDR3 has 15 amino acids. Trimming cost V 6 bases and J 7 bases; bases outside gene matches: 7. Turning to this clonotype: Its specificity is not known.

One entry per CDR3 protein results from TCRdb running MiXCR on the 5' RACE reads. The sample yields roughly 150,000 distinct CDR3 sequences, under 30% seen once. The sequencing input was PBMCs or a T cell subset sorted from them (not recorded which). V usage is TRBV12-3 or TRBV12-4 and J usage is TRBJ2-1, with TRBD1 matching 12 bases. This sequence originates from an adult woman who had mild COVID-19 (a few samples of this study predate the infection). Cell type and time point are not known. For the CDR3, the DNA is TGTGCCAGCAGCGCCGGGACAGGGGGCCCGAATGAGCAGTTCTTC. It encodes CASSAGTGGPNEQFF.